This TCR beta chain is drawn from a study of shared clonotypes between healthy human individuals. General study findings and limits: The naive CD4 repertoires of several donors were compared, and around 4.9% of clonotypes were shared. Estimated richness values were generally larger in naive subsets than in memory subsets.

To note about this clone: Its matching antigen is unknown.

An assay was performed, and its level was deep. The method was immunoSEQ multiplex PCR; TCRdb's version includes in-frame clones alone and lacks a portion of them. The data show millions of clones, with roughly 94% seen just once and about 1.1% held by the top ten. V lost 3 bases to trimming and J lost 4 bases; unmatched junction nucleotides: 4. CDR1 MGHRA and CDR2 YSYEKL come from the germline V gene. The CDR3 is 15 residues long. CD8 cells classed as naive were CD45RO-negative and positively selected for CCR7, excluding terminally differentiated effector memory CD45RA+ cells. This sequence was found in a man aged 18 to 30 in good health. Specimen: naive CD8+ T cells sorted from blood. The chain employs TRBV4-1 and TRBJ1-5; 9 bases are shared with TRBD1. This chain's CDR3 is CASSHEQGANQPQHF. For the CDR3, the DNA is TGCGCCAGCAGCCATGAACAGGGGGCTAATCAGCCCCAGCATTTT.